This entry is about one T cell receptor beta chain. What it binds is unknown. One junction end disagrees with the germline gene, perhaps due to a read error. The sample has other DNA sequences that encode this CDR3 too. The method was immunoSEQ multiplex PCR; TCRdb's version includes in-frame clones alone and lacks a portion of them. The sample lists 35,000 to 45,000 clones; approximately 90% were seen once. This sample stems from a study of T cells in localized non-small cell lung cancer. This CDR3 has 13 amino acids. Germline V gene lookup returns CDR1 SSHAT and CDR2 FNYEAQ (reference sequence). Study-wide findings and caveats: The greatest T cell clonality was found in uninvolved adjacent lung (higher than in tumor). Only one tumor region went through sequencing, so heterogeneity may still be there. Adjacent lung was found to contain a median roughly 58 of the top 100 tumor clones.

Sequencing was performed on peripheral blood, taken before any cancer treatment. The J gene is TRBJ2-3, the V gene TRBV7-7; D is tentatively TRBD1 or TRBD2 (5 bases each). This sequence originates from a woman aged 18-49 years with stage III lung adenocarcinoma. The CDR3 loop reads CASSLGETEPQYF. CDR3 DNA sequence: TGTGCTAGCAGCTTGGGGGAGACAGAGCCGCAGTATTTT.